The 3 T cell receptor beta chains listed next were all sequenced from one sample in a study of cytomegalovirus exposure and HLA in healthy donors. PCR employed 60 Vbeta and 13 Jbeta primers. Using immunoSEQ multiplex PCR, the repertoire was profiled, and TCRdb retains in-frame clones only, with some absent. Here the sample spans roughly 120,000 clones, around four fifths being singletons. The sample comprised PBMCs. The origin of the receptors is a man aged 30 to 39 in good health and CMV-seropositive.

This clone was recorded once. The chain joins TRBV7-9 to TRBJ2-1; 7 nucleotides agree with TRBD2. The V gene's germline CDR1 is SEHNR and CDR2 FQNEAQ (reference sequence). V lost 4 bases and J lost 5; bases outside the gene matches: 5. The CDR3 loop spans 14 amino acids. The DNA for the CDR3 is TGTGCCAGCAGCTATACCGGGACTAACAATGAGCAGTTCTTC. As protein: CASSYTGTNNEQFF.

The V call is TRBV25-1, the J call TRBJ2-2; TRBD1 matches at 7 bases. Trimming removed 3 bases from V and 4 bases from J; junction bases left unmatched: 8. Germline V gene sequence: CDR1 MGHDK, CDR2 SYGVNS. The CDR3 runs to 16 residues. The CDR3 DNA reads TGTGCCAGCAGTGACTACAGGGGCATTGGCACCGGGGAGCTGTTTTTT. This codes for CASSDYRGIGTGELFF.

This clone came up a few times. The chain recombines TRBV18 with TRBJ2-1, with 8 bases lining up with TRBD1. V shed 3 bases, J shed 5 bases, and the junction held 6 bases outside the gene matches. Germline CDR1 and CDR2: KGHSH and LQKENI. The CDR3 loop spans 15 amino acids. The CDR3 protein is CASSPTGTGNNEQFF. The DNA of the CDR3 is TGTGCCAGCTCACCGACCGGGACAGGAAACAATGAGCAGTTCTTC.